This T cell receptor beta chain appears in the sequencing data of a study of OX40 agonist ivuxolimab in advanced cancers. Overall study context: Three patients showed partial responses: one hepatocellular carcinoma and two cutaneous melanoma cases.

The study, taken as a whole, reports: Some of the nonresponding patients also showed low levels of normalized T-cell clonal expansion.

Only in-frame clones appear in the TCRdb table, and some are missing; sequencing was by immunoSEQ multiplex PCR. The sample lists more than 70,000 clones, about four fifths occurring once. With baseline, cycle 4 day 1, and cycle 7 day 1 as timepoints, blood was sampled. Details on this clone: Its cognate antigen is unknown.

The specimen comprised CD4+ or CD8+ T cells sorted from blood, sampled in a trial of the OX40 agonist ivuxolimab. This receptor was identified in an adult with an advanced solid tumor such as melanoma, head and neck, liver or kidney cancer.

CDR3 nucleotides: TGTGCCAGCAGCTTAAACAGGGGAAGAGAGACCCAGTACTTC. Translation: CASSLNRGRETQYF. This chain links TRBV11-3 with TRBJ2-5, with TRBD1 matching 7 bases. Per the germline V gene, CDR1 is SGHNT and CDR2 is YENEEA. The length of the CDR3 is 14 residues. J gave up 4 bases and V 2 bases, and 4 bases lay outside the gene matches.